Each of the 6 T cell receptor beta chains below was sequenced from the same sample in a study of OX40 agonist ivuxolimab in advanced cancers. Sequencing used immunoSEQ multiplex PCR; TCRdb keeps in-frame clones, though not all of them. Of 65,000 to 80,000 clones listed, just over 85% were seen once; the top ten hold 1.9%. The sample in question was CD4+ or CD8+ T cells sorted from blood, obtained in a trial of the OX40 agonist ivuxolimab. These TCRs come from an adult with an advanced solid tumor such as melanoma, head and neck, liver or kidney cancer.

Of note for this clone: Germline is not matched at one junction end, which may reflect a read error. The chain recombines TRBV6-4 with TRBJ1-2; 10 bases line up with TRBD1. The germline gives CDR1 MRHNA, CDR2 SNTAGT. The CDR3 runs 15 residues. The CDR3 region is CAGSVEIGTGEGYTF. The CDR3 DNA is TGTGCCGGCAGCGTAGAAATCGGGACAGGGGAAGGCTACACCTTC.

V and J are TRBV19 and TRBJ1-6; perhaps TRBD1 as D (5 bases). The CDR3 extends over 14 amino acids. The V and J ends lost 7 bases and 8 bases respectively, with 15 bases between them. Germline loops: CDR1 LNHDA, CDR2 SQIVND (reference sequence). CDR3 residues: CASKKGTDYSPLHF. For the CDR3, the DNA is TGTGCCAGTAAAAAGGGGACGGATTATTCACCCCTCCACTTT.

The J gene is TRBJ2-4, the V gene TRBV19, with 9 positions matching TRBD1. The junction had 6 bases not matched to a gene; V was cut back by 4 bases and J by 8 bases. The CDR3 length is 14 residues. Germline CDR1 and CDR2: LNHDA and SQIVND (reference sequence). The CDR3 bases are TGTGCCAGTAGTAAGGGACAGGGTTTTCACATTCAGTACTTC. Translated: CASSKGQGFHIQYF. The variable domain in full, with the rest retrieved from reference TRBV19 and TRBJ2-4, is DGGITQSPKYLFRKEGQNVTLSCEQNLNHDAMYWYRQDPGQGLRLIYYSQIVNDFQKGDIAEGYSVSREKKESFPLTVTSAQKNPTAFYLCASSKGQGFHIQYFGAGTRLSVL.

This clone was seen more than once but under ten times. The sample has other DNA sequences that encode this CDR3 too. The rearrangement links TRBV11-2 to TRBJ1-2; D gene unclear. Germline assignment: CDR1 SGHAT and CDR2 FQNNGV. The CDR3 sequence is 12 residues long. The germline V and J ends were trimmed by 2 bases and 4 bases, with 5 bases remaining between them. This CDR3 reads CASSLNSYGYTF. The CDR3 bases are TGTGCCAGCAGCTTAAACAGCTATGGCTACACCTTC.

This clone was counted between two and nine times. The rearrangement joins TRBV7-6 to TRBJ2-3, with 8 bases fitting TRBD2. CDR1 and CDR2 from the germline V gene are SGHVS and FNYEAQ. CDR3 size: 13 residues. V lost 6 bases to trimming and J lost 3 bases; unmatched junction nucleotides: 2. The CDR3 DNA reads as TGTGCCAGCAGAGGGACTAGGACAGATACGCAGTATTTT. This gives the protein CASRGTRTDTQYF.

V gene TRBV7-2 combines with J gene TRBJ2-3; TRBD1 aligns across 8 bases. The CDR3 runs to 14 residues. The ends lost 5 bases at V and 5 bases at J; junction bases unmatched: 6. In germline, CDR1 is SGHTA, CDR2 FQGNSA. CDR3 DNA sequence: TGTGCCAGCAGCCTCGGGACAGGTGGAGATACGCAGTATTTT. It yields the protein CASSLGTGGDTQYF.